These 19 T cell receptor beta chains share one sample of origin, sequenced in a study of regulatory T cells in long-lasting Graves disease. With iRepertoire HTBI primers and Arm-PCR of CDR3 regions, TCR beta libraries were built. TCRdb reanalysed the multiplex PCR reads using MiXCR and keeps one entry per CDR3 protein. The repertoire consists of 550,000 to 700,000 distinct CDR3 sequences, with about 16% occurring once and the leading ten covering 12%. Time point reported: newly diagnosed GD, antithyroid drugs for less than 3 months. Scientists built the TCR library using RNA that was extracted from PBMCs. These data were also reused for a study on T cells in Graves' hyperthyroidism and ophthalmopathy.

The specimen was peripheral blood mononuclear cells (PBMCs), collected at new diagnosis, from a patient treated with antithyroid drugs. Source of these receptors: a man between 18 and 35 years old with Graves disease.

This clonotype was seen a handful of times. The chain employs TRBV20-1 and TRBJ2-5; D gene uncertain. V dropped 0 bases and J dropped 5 bases, with 10 bases sitting between them. CDR1 DFQATT and CDR2 SNEGSKA come from the germline V gene (reference sequence). This CDR3 has 13 amino acids. DNA of the CDR3: TGCAGTGCTAGAGAGGATATCAGCGAGACCCAGTACTTC. Protein: CSAREDISETQYF.

Of note for this clonotype: A much larger clone lies a single base off, so this may be a read error. This rearrangement joins TRBV6-2 or TRBV6-3 to TRBJ1-1; D not certain. The germline V gene encodes CDR1 MNHEY and CDR2 SVGEGT. The CDR3 length is 15 residues. The CDR3 DNA is TGTGCCGGCAGTCGGCCCCTGAAGTTGAACACTGAAGCTTTCTTT. Translation gives CAGSRPLKLNTEAFF.

The V gene is TRBV9, the J gene TRBJ2-1; D remains unclear. There are 13 residues in the CDR3. CDR1 is SGDLS, CDR2 YYNGEE, per germline. V lost 0 bases to trimming and J lost 7 bases, with 8 bases between them. The CDR3 region is CASSVAMQNEQFF. CDR3 coding DNA: TGTGCCAGCAGCGTAGCAATGCAAAATGAGCAGTTCTTC.

This clonotype was detected many times. The chain combines TRBV6-1 with TRBJ2-5; 13 bases agree with TRBD2. CDR1 MNHNS and CDR2 SASEGT come from the germline V gene. The CDR3 covers 15 residues. V lost 5 bases, J lost 3 bases, and 3 bases stayed unmatched. CDR3 residues: CASSQLAGGEETQYF. As DNA, the CDR3 is TGTGCCAGCAGTCAACTAGCGGGAGGGGAAGAGACCCAGTACTTC.

The V gene is TRBV27, the J gene TRBJ2-7, with D perhaps matching TRBD1 (6 bases). This CDR3 comprises 17 residues. Germline loops: CDR1 MNHEY, CDR2 SMNVEV (reference sequence). V lost 0 bases, J lost 3 bases, and 18 bases lay in between. In nucleotides, the CDR3 is TGTGCCAGCAGTTTATCCCCCGGGACAATGGGAATCTACGAGCAGTACTTC. Its protein is CASSLSPGTMGIYEQYF.

There are many counts of this clonotype. The chain is built from TRBV6-1 and TRBJ2-7; 7 bases line up with TRBD1. Germline V gene data show CDR1 as MNHNS and CDR2 as SASEGT. There are 13 residues in the CDR3. J lost 5 bases, V lost 5 bases, and 6 bases had no gene match. The DNA of the CDR3 is TGTGCCAGCAGTCGACAGGGCGTAAACGAGCAGTACTTC. Protein product: CASSRQGVNEQYF.

This clonotype was picked up a small number of times. The rearrangement joins TRBV6-4 to TRBJ2-7; no reliable D call. Germline CDR1 and CDR2: MRHNA and SNTAGT. CDR3 length equals 12 residues. Deletions cut 7 bases from V and 4 bases from J, with 11 bases between. This chain's CDR3 is CASKRRTYEQYF. The DNA for the CDR3 is TGTGCCAGCAAACGGCGCACTTACGAGCAGTACTTC.

The table lists this clonotype with many counts. The chain employs TRBV19 and TRBJ1-1; D unresolved. The CDR3 sequence is 15 residues long. The germline V gene encodes CDR1 LNHDA and CDR2 SQIVND (reference sequence). The ends were cut back, 9 bases at V and 0 bases at J, with 17 bases in the middle. CDR3 in DNA: TGTGCCAGCAGCCCCTTACAGAAAATGAACACTGAAGCTTTCTTT. The encoded protein is CASSPLQKMNTEAFF.

This clonotype was seen a few times. Possible read error: a much larger clone is one base away. The CDR3 DNA reads as TGTGCCAGCAGTGATTTGGCGGTTTTAGATGAGCAGTTCTTC. This codes for CASSDLAVLDEQFF. The genes are TRBV2 and TRBJ2-1, with D unclear. The germline V and J ends were trimmed by 3 bases and 8 bases, with 14 bases remaining between them. The CDR3 totals 14 residues. Germline V gene data show CDR1 as SNHLY and CDR2 as FYNNEI.

The sample holds a few counts of this clonotype. The V and J genes are TRBV13 and TRBJ2-1, with D maybe TRBD1 (5 bases). Per germline, CDR1 PRHDT and CDR2 FYEKMQ (reference sequence). The CDR3 is 14 residues long. With 1 base removed from V and 2 bases from J, the gap between germline ends came to 6 bases. The CDR3 is CASSLETAYNEQFF. In DNA, the CDR3 is TGTGCCAGCAGCTTAGAGACAGCCTACAATGAGCAGTTCTTC.

As for this clonotype: Its ends do not fully match the called genes, so a read error is possible. This sequence joins TRBV9 and TRBJ1-1, with TRBD1 identical over 8 bases. Germline V gives CDR1 SGDLS, CDR2 YYNGEE. CDR3 length equals 15 residues. For the CDR3, the DNA is TGTGCCAGCGGCGTAAGCCAGGGGGCGCGCACTGAAGCTTTCTTT. Amino acid sequence: CASGVSQGARTEAFF.

This clonotype was observed many times. The rearrangement links TRBV24-1 to TRBJ2-7; D possibly corresponds to TRBD1 (6 bases). This CDR3 comprises 17 residues. Germline CDR1 is KGHDR and CDR2 is SFDVKD. V was clipped by 4 bases and J by 4 bases, with 22 bases between them. The CDR3 DNA reads as TGTGCCACCAGTGACCGGCACAGGGAAATCCCATCTTACGAGCAGTACTTC. The encoded protein is CATSDRHREIPSYEQYF.

This chain joins TRBV12-5 and TRBJ1-4, with D hard to call. Trimming cost V 2 bases and J 8 bases, with 15 bases left between them. Looked up from germline, CDR1 is LGHNT and CDR2 is FRNRAP. CDR3 size: 15 residues. CDR3 sequence reads: CASGLPEVPREKLFF. The CDR3 DNA sequence: TGTGCTAGTGGTTTGCCCGAGGTCCCGAGGGAAAAACTGTTTTTT.

A few counts support this clonotype. This chain joins TRBV12-3 or TRBV12-4 and TRBJ1-5; no clear D gene. CDR3 length equals 15 residues. V lost 6 bases and J lost 5, with 17 bases in between. The CDR3 nucleotides are TGTGCCAGCAGCCAGAGAGAGTTATGGGATCAGCCCCAGCATTTT. Its protein is CASSQRELWDQPQHF.

This clonotype was recorded at least ten times. The V gene is TRBV29-1, the J gene TRBJ2-7; no clear D. Germline assignment: CDR1 SQVTM and CDR2 ANQGSEA. The V end was cut by 6 bases, the J end by 3 bases, with 12 bases between. This CDR3 contains 12 residues. The CDR3 protein is CSVGGYSYEQYF. Written as DNA, the CDR3 is TGCAGCGTGGGCGGATACAGCTACGAGCAGTACTTC.

In its sample, this clonotype was seen many times. The genes are TRBV3-1 and TRBJ1-5, with no clear D. The V gene's germline CDR1 is LGHDT and CDR2 YNNKEL (reference sequence). CDR3 length: 14 amino acids. Trimming removed 4 bases at V and 1 base at J, with 8 bases between. Here the CDR3 reads CASSLRSSNQPQHF. As DNA, the CDR3 is TGTGCCAGCAGCCTCCGAAGCAGCAATCAGCCCCAGCATTTT.

To note about this clonotype: The junction differs from germline at one of its ends, possibly a read error. The V gene is TRBV12-3 or TRBV12-4, the J gene TRBJ2-1; 10 bases map to TRBD2. This CDR3 spans 15 amino acids. CDR3 sequence reads: CASTRAGGPGDEQSF. Written as DNA, the CDR3 is TGTGCCAGCACCCGAGCGGGAGGGCCAGGAGATGAGCAGTCCTTC.

This clonotype was counted at least ten times. The CDR3 is CASSLVPRSYEQYF. Written as DNA, the CDR3 is TGCGCCAGCAGCTTGGTTCCACGATCCTACGAGCAGTACTTC. The chain has TRBV5-1 and TRBJ2-7; D ambiguous. Trimming removed 0 bases at V and 1 base at J, with 8 bases between. This CDR3 spans 14 amino acids. The germline V gene has CDR1 SGHRS and CDR2 YFSETQ.

The rearrangement links TRBV27 to TRBJ2-7, with D tentatively TRBD1 (5 bases). The CDR3 totals 15 residues. V gave up 0 bases and J gave up 2 bases, with 11 bases separating them. Germline values: CDR1 MNHEY, CDR2 SMNVEV (reference sequence). The CDR3 spells CASSLSGVIPYEQYF. DNA for the CDR3: TGTGCCAGCAGTTTATCAGGGGTCATACCCTACGAGCAGTACTTC.